This T cell receptor (beta chain) was identified in a study of shared clonotypes between healthy human individuals. Study-wide results and limits: Memory subsets had estimated richness that was generally smaller than that of naive subsets.

Sequencing was performed with immunoSEQ multiplex PCR; in TCRdb, only in-frame clones are kept and a portion is missing. The sample records millions of clones, 95% being singletons. In regard to this clone: Antigen specificity is unknown. Distinct nucleotide sequences in the sample also encode this CDR3.

The V gene's germline CDR1 is SGHTA and CDR2 FQGNSA. The CDR3 loop spans 13 amino acids. The V gene lost 3 bases and the J gene lost 5 bases, with 10 bases spanning the gap. A CD45RA-negative memory subset and a CD45RA+ naive subset were separated from the CD4+ cells. Sequencing was done on a sample of naive CD4+ T cells sorted from blood. The subset is: CD45RA+ positively selected. The receptor was isolated from a man between 18 and 29 years old in good health. This sequence joins TRBV7-2 and TRBJ2-5, with D tentatively TRBD2 (6 bases). CDR3 amino acids: CASSLARGETQYF. CDR3 nucleotide sequence: TGTGCCAGCAGCTTGGCCCGGGGGGAGACCCAGTACTTC.